This T cell receptor (beta chain) was captured in a study of follicular helper T cells after annual influenza vaccination. This clone was seen more than once but under ten times. Antigen unknown. The CDR3 length is 15 residues. Trimming at V came to 8 bases and at J to 0 bases, leaving 9 bases not matched to a gene. Germline-derived CDR1 and CDR2 are SNHLY and FYNNEI. Notes on the study in general: ICOS-CD38- cTfh most often held earlier Day 7 ICOS+CD38+ clones.

Time point in this sample: 2015-2016 season, pre-vaccination. Before and after seasonal inactivated influenza vaccination, adults gave blood for sorting CD4 subsets for sequencing. Each time point used roughly 40 to 110 mL of blood. Survey level resolution was used for TCRB sequencing. Clones were sequenced by immunoSEQ multiplex PCR, and TCRdb holds only the in-frame ones, with some missing. Of hundreds of clones listed, about 80% are singletons. Sequences were derived from CXCR5+ CD38+ circulating T follicular helper cells from blood, sampled on the day of influenza vaccination. Documented subset: circulating Tfh, non-naive CD4+CXCR5+PD-1+ (ICOS+CD38+ or ICOS-CD38-). The chain couples TRBV2 to TRBJ1-1, with 7 bases aligning to TRBD1. The TCR was taken from an adult who received the influenza vaccine. In nucleotides, the CDR3 is TGTGCCAGCGAGGTGTACAGGGGCATGAACACTGAAGCTTTCTTT. The encoded protein is CASEVYRGMNTEAFF.